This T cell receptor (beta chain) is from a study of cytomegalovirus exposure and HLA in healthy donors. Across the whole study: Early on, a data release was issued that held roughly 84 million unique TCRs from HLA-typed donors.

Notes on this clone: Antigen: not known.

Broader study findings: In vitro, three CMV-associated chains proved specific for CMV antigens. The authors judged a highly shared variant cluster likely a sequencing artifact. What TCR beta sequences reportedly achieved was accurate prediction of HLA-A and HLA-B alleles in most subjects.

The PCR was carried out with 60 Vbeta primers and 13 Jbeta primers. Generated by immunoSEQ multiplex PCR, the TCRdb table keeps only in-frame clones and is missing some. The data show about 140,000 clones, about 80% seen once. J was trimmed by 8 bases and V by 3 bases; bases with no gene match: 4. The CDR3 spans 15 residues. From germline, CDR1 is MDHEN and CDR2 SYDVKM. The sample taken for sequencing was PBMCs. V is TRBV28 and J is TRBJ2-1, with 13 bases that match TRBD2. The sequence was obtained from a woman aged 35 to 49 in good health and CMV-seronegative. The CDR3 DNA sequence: TGTGCCAGCAGTTTTGGACTAGCGGGAGTCTATGAGCAGTTCTTC. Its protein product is CASSFGLAGVYEQFF.